This TCR beta chain was identified during a study of T cells after yellow fever vaccination. Study-wide context: It was SMART-Seq v4 Ultra Low Input that prepared the fractions with low cell numbers.

CDR3 length: 12 residues. Germline CDR1 SGHVS, CDR2 FQNEAQ. The V and J ends lost 3 bases and 7 bases respectively, with 10 bases between them. Template-switching 5'RACE yielded the TCR cDNA; a universal primer site and UMIs were added in the process. TCRdb redid the calling of the 5' RACE reads with MiXCR, one entry per CDR3 protein. This table holds some 670,000 distinct CDR3 sequences, approximately 13% found once. With respect to this clonotype: Its antigen is unknown.

Study results and caveats: Reappearing after the booster were most of the clones from primary vaccination (roughly 96% CD4, approximately 89% CD8).

The chain uses TRBV7-8 and TRBJ2-7; TRBD2 might be the D (7 bases). The source material was PBMCs, sampled on the day of the yellow fever booster vaccination. This TCR derives from a man aged 30-40 years who received the YFV17D yellow fever vaccine. CDR3 in amino acids: CASSFKGGEQYF. In nucleotides, the CDR3 is TGTGCCAGCAGCTTCAAGGGGGGGGAGCAGTACTTC.